These 5 T cell receptor beta chains were all obtained from the same sample, sequenced in a study of cytomegalovirus exposure and HLA in healthy donors. PCR employed 60 Vbeta and 13 Jbeta primers. Produced via immunoSEQ multiplex PCR; TCRdb's table is partial and in-frame only. Of approximately 110,000 clones in the sample, roughly 76% were seen once. Sequences were obtained from PBMCs. The receptors here all came from a man aged 25-45 years in good health and CMV-seropositive.

The CDR3 is CASSLYGRGVTEAFF. DNA for the CDR3: TGTGCCAGCAGTTTATACGGCAGGGGGGTCACTGAAGCTTTCTTT. The gene calls are TRBV28 and TRBJ1-1; 7 bases are a match to TRBD1. From germline, CDR1 is MDHEN and CDR2 SYDVKM. V shed 1 base and J 4 bases; nucleotides not matched to a gene: 6. This CDR3 comprises 15 residues.

The V call is TRBV5-1, the J call TRBJ2-7; 7 bases fit TRBD2. The length of the CDR3 is 14 residues. V lost 3 bases, J lost 7 bases, and 10 bases stayed unmatched. Germline V lookup: CDR1 SGHRS, CDR2 YFSETQ. The CDR3 spells CASSSTGWEGEQYF. In nucleotides, the CDR3 is TGCGCCAGCAGCTCTACAGGATGGGAGGGTGAGCAGTACTTC.

V usage is TRBV7-2 and J usage is TRBJ1-2, with D possibly being TRBD1 (5 bases). Trimming took 1 base from V and 1 from J, leaving 7 bases between them. This CDR3 is built from 14 residues. From germline, CDR1 is SGHTA and CDR2 FQGNSA. The CDR3 nucleotides read TGTGCCAGCAGCTTAGGGGGGGTTAACTATGGCTACACCTTC. This translates into CASSLGGVNYGYTF.

This chain links TRBV30 with TRBJ2-5, with TRBD2 as a possible D gene (6 bases). The J call may be faulty, since TRBJ2-7 better matches the DNA end. CDR3 length: 13 residues. Germline values: CDR1 GTSNPN, CDR2 SVGIG (reference sequence). The CDR3 DNA reads TGTGCCTGGAGTGTCGGGGAGGCCTACGAGCAGTACTTC. Translating it yields CAWSVGEAYEQYF.

This chain connects TRBV9 to TRBJ2-5, with D tentatively TRBD2 (6 bases). The CDR3 is 13 residues long. V dropped 0 bases and J dropped 3 bases, with 6 bases sitting between them. Germline-derived CDR1 and CDR2 are SGDLS and YYNGEE. The CDR3 region is CASSVAGEETQYF. The CDR3 nucleotides are TGTGCCAGCAGCGTAGCGGGGGAAGAGACCCAGTACTTC. Looking up the rest from reference TRBV9 and TRBJ2-5 gives the full variable domain: DSGVTQTPKHLITATGQRVTLRCSPRSGDLSVYWYQQSLDQGLQFLIQYYNGEERAKGNILERFSAQQFPDLHSELNLSSLELGDSALYFCASSVAGEETQYFGPGTRLLVL.